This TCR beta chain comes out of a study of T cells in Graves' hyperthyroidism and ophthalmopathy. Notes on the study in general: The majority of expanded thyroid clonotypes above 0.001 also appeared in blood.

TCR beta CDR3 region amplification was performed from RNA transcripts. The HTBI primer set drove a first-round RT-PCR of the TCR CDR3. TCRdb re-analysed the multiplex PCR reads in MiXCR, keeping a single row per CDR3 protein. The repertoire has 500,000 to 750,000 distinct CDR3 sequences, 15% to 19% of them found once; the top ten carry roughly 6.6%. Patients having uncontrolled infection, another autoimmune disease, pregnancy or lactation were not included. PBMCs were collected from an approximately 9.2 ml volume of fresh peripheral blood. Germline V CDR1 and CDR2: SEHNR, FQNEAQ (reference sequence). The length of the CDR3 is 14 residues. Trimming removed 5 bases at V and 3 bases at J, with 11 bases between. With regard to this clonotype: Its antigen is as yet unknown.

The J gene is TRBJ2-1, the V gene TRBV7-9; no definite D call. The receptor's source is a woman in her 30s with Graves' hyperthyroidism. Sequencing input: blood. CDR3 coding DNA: TGTGCCAGCAGCCCCCACTCACGCTACAATGAGCAGTTCTTC. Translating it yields CASSPHSRYNEQFF.